These 25 T cell receptor beta chains originate from one sample sequenced in a study of cytomegalovirus exposure and HLA in healthy donors. With 60 Vbeta and 13 Jbeta primers, the PCR was carried out. TCRdb's table, derived via immunoSEQ multiplex PCR, lists solely in-frame clones and lacks some. The repertoire holds approximately 220,000 clones, with less than 85% as singletons. The specimen sequenced was PBMCs. The receptors were sampled from a man aged 18 to 30 in good health and CMV-seronegative.

V is TRBV29-1 and J is TRBJ1-5; TRBD1 aligns across 8 bases. The CDR3 contains 14 residues. V was clipped by 5 bases and J by 5 bases; unmatched bases: 8. Looked up from germline, CDR1 is SQVTM and CDR2 is ANQGSEA. The CDR3 bases are TGCAGCGTTAAGACAGGGGCGGGGCATCAGCCCCAGCATTTT. Translating gives CSVKTGAGHQPQHF.

The chain is built from TRBV7-3 and TRBJ2-3, with 7 bases fitting TRBD2. Germline trimming cut 2 bases from V and 2 bases from J; bases unmatched to any gene: 7. The CDR3 has 16 residues. The V gene's germline CDR1 is SGHTA and CDR2 FQGTGA. CDR3 residues: CASSLARGLDTDTQYF. The CDR3 region has the DNA TGTGCCAGCAGCTTAGCCAGAGGACTAGACACAGATACGCAGTATTTT.

This chain connects TRBV6-5 to TRBJ2-3; D might be TRBD2 (6 bases). V was clipped by 2 bases and J by 2 bases, with 8 bases between them. The CDR3 has 14 amino acids. The germline gives CDR1 MNHEY, CDR2 SVGAGI. For the CDR3, the DNA is TGTGCCAGCAGTTACGGAGGGTACACAGATACGCAGTATTTT. Translating it yields CASSYGGYTDTQYF.

As concerns this clone: The sample carries other DNA sequences with the same CDR3. The V and J genes are TRBV18 and TRBJ2-3; TRBD2 matches at 9 bases. Per germline, CDR1 KGHSH and CDR2 LQKENI. The trim removed 3 bases at V and 6 bases at J, leaving 10 bases unmatched. CDR3 size: 16 residues. DNA for the CDR3: TGTGCCAGCTCACCCAGCCTGGCGGGAGGGACGGATACGCAGTATTTT. Translation gives CASSPSLAGGTDTQYF.

The genes are TRBV7-3 and TRBJ2-6, with 7 positions matching TRBD2. Germline V CDR1 and CDR2: SGHTA, FQGTGA. V shed 2 bases and J 4 bases; nucleotides not matched to a gene: 5. CDR3 length: 16 amino acids. The CDR3 region has the DNA TGTGCCAGCAGCTTATCAGCGGGGTACGGGGCCAACGTCCTGACTTTC. Protein sequence: CASSLSAGYGANVLTF.

This clone was counted a few times. This chain links TRBV5-1 with TRBJ1-1, with 9 positions matching TRBD1. J lost 2 bases, V lost 5 bases, and 4 bases had no gene match. Germline V gene data show CDR1 as SGHRS and CDR2 as YFSETQ. The CDR3 is made up of 14 amino acids. CDR3: CASRRTGENTEAFF. CDR3 nucleotide sequence: TGCGCCAGCAGACGGACAGGGGAAAACACTGAAGCTTTCTTT.

This chain connects TRBV29-1 to TRBJ1-1, with 8 positions matching TRBD1. From germline, CDR1 is SQVTM and CDR2 ANQGSEA. The CDR3 consists of 13 residues. The V segment lost 8 bases and the J segment 1 base; nucleotides outside the gene matches: 6. Here the CDR3 reads CSIRGQANTEAFF. CDR3 nucleotides: TGCAGCATCCGGGGACAGGCGAACACTGAAGCTTTCTTT.

This clone has more than one count but fewer than ten. CDR3 coding DNA: TGTGCCATCAATGGACGGGGGAACACTGAAGCTTTCTTT. Translation: CAINGRGNTEAFF. The chain has TRBV6-1 and TRBJ1-1; the D is unclear. V lost 10 bases and J lost 1, with 13 bases in between. Germline V CDR1 and CDR2: MNHNS, SASEGT. The CDR3 totals 13 residues.

V and J are TRBV6-1 and TRBJ2-1; no reliable D call. The germline V gene has CDR1 MNHNS and CDR2 SASEGT. V shed 3 bases and J shed 0 bases, with 12 bases lying between them. The CDR3 is 16 amino acids. CDR3 in amino acids: CASSDFLTNSYNEQFF. CDR3 nucleotides: TGTGCCAGCAGTGATTTTCTCACTAACTCCTACAATGAGCAGTTCTTC.

V is TRBV7-6 and J is TRBJ2-3; TRBD2 matches 9 bases. The germline gives CDR1 SGHVS, CDR2 FNYEAQ. The CDR3 contains 18 residues. V dropped 0 bases and J dropped 4; count of bases not matched to a gene: 11. CDR3 in amino acids: CASSLALPAGGPPDTQYF. In DNA, the CDR3 is TGTGCCAGCAGCTTAGCTCTCCCAGCGGGAGGCCCCCCAGATACGCAGTATTTT.

The chain couples TRBV28 to TRBJ1-2; 12 bases are shared with TRBD1. Germline V gene data show CDR1 as MDHEN and CDR2 as SYDVKM. V shed 2 bases, J shed 4 bases, and the junction held 2 bases outside the gene matches. The CDR3 covers 15 residues. The CDR3 is CASSLMGQGAYGYTF. In DNA, the CDR3 is TGTGCCAGCAGTTTAATGGGACAGGGGGCCTATGGCTACACCTTC.

The V call is TRBV28, the J call TRBJ2-7, with D maybe TRBD1 (6 bases). Trimming pared 4 bases from V and 4 bases from J, leaving 11 bases between. The CDR3 consists of 13 residues. The germline gives CDR1 MDHEN, CDR2 SYDVKM. This chain's CDR3 is CASSSGDGYEQYF. Here the CDR3 DNA reads TGTGCCAGCAGTTCAGGGGATGGGTACGAGCAGTACTTC.

This sequence joins TRBV2 and TRBJ2-7, with TRBD2 matching 7 bases. The V and J ends lost 4 bases and 2 bases, in that order; junction bases with no gene match: 5. The CDR3 totals 14 residues. Germline CDR1 is SNHLY and CDR2 is FYNNEI. CDR3 nucleotides: TGTGCCAGCAGTGTAGCGGGCCAAACCTACGAGCAGTACTTC. Its translation: CASSVAGQTYEQYF.

The J gene is TRBJ2-1, the V gene TRBV7-9, with 13 positions matching TRBD2. The germline V gene has CDR1 SEHNR and CDR2 FQNEAQ (reference sequence). The CDR3 contains 15 residues. V was pared by 1 base and J by 6 bases, with 0 bases of the junction left unmatched. CDR3 in DNA: TGTGCCAGCAGCTTAGGGACTAGCGGGAGCAATGAGCAGTTCTTC. This codes for CASSLGTSGSNEQFF.

The gene calls are TRBV4-1 and TRBJ1-1; no clear D. Germline V gene lookup returns CDR1 MGHRA and CDR2 YSYEKL. The CDR3 spans 15 residues. The V end was cut by 2 bases, the J end by 1 base, with 11 bases between. CDR3 residues: CASSQISKRNTEAFF. In DNA form, the CDR3 reads TGCGCCAGCAGCCAAATAAGTAAGAGGAACACTGAAGCTTTCTTT.

V is TRBV27 and J is TRBJ2-1; D is uncertain. CDR3 size: 14 residues. The V end was cut by 3 bases, the J end by 2 bases, with 8 bases between. Germline CDR1 is MNHEY and CDR2 is SMNVEV (reference sequence). The chain's CDR3 is CASSFGGTYNEQFF. The DNA of the CDR3 is TGTGCCAGCAGTTTCGGCGGAACCTACAATGAGCAGTTCTTC.

The chain couples TRBV5-1 to TRBJ2-7, with 7 bases lining up with TRBD2. The CDR3 runs to 15 residues. Germline V gene data show CDR1 as SGHRS and CDR2 as YFSETQ. J lost 2 bases, V lost 6 bases, and 11 bases had no gene match. The CDR3 sequence is CASTVGLAAPYEQYF. The CDR3 region has the DNA TGCGCCAGCACGGTTGGGCTAGCGGCCCCCTACGAGCAGTACTTC.

The rearrangement joins TRBV27 to TRBJ2-1; D might be TRBD1 (5 bases). CDR1 and CDR2 from the germline V gene are MNHEY and SMNVEV (reference sequence). This CDR3 is 17 amino acids long. V was cut by 10 bases and J by 3 bases, with 25 bases left in between. The CDR3 here is CATRAPVRQTGYNEQFF. The CDR3 region has the DNA TGTGCCACCAGGGCCCCTGTAAGACAGACGGGCTACAATGAGCAGTTCTTC.

This chain joins TRBV30 and TRBJ2-6, with a tentative D call TRBD2 (5 bases). The CDR3 has 19 residues. The germline gives CDR1 GTSNPN, CDR2 SVGIG (reference sequence). Trimming left V 4 bases short and J 0 bases short, with 22 bases between. CDR3 sequence (DNA): TGTGCCTGGAAGTGGGGTGCCGGGATCCTTTACTCTGGGGCCAACGTCCTGACTTTC. This encodes CAWKWGAGILYSGANVLTF.

J is TRBJ2-7 and V is TRBV9; 14 bases map to TRBD2. Germline V lookup: CDR1 SGDLS, CDR2 YYNGEE. V lost 3 bases to trimming and J lost 2 bases; unmatched junction nucleotides: 7. The CDR3 loop spans 17 amino acids. CDR3 DNA: TGTGCCAGCAGCGCAGGACTAGCGGGAGGCCAGACCTACGAGCAGTACTTC. Translated: CASSAGLAGGQTYEQYF.

The J gene is TRBJ2-1, the V gene TRBV9; 8 bases match TRBD2. Trimming removed 0 bases from V and 6 bases from J; junction bases left unmatched: 5. The CDR3 covers 15 residues. Germline-derived CDR1 and CDR2 are SGDLS and YYNGEE. The CDR3 bases are TGTGCCAGCAGCGTAGCGGGACTAGAGTCCAATGAGCAGTTCTTC. It codes for CASSVAGLESNEQFF.

This rearrangement joins TRBV10-2 to TRBJ2-7, with 7 bases matching TRBD2. The CDR3 has 13 residues. After removal of 10 bases from V and 0 bases from J, the junction contained 6 bases not matched to a gene. Germline CDR1 reads WSHSY; CDR2 reads SAAADI. The DNA of the CDR3 is TGCGCCACCCCCGGGACTACCTCCTACGAGCAGTACTTC. Residues: CATPGTTSYEQYF.

The chain joins TRBV6-1 to TRBJ2-6; a weak D match, TRBD1 (5 bases). Trimming took off 7 bases at V and 4 bases at J, with 8 bases between the two ends. This CDR3 comprises 13 residues. Germline values: CDR1 MNHNS, CDR2 SASEGT. The CDR3, as DNA: TGTGCCAGCAAGGGGTCAGGGGCCAACGTCCTGACTTTC. This encodes CASKGSGANVLTF.

The chain joins TRBV18 to TRBJ1-5, with 9 bases identical to TRBD1. This CDR3 spans 15 amino acids. Germline V gene lookup returns CDR1 KGHSH and CDR2 LQKENI. V was pared by 1 base and J by 4 bases, with 2 bases of the junction left unmatched. In nucleotides, the CDR3 is TGTGCCAGCTCACCACAGGGACAGGGAAATCAGCCCCAGCATTTT. Its translation: CASSPQGQGNQPQHF.

The chain is built from TRBV30 and TRBJ1-2; the match to TRBD1 covers 8 bases. V was clipped by 4 bases and J by 8 bases; unmatched bases: 12. This CDR3 is 14 amino acids long. Germline lookup yields CDR1 GTSNPN and CDR2 SVGIG (reference sequence). CDR3 sequence (DNA): TGTGCCTGGATCAAAAAACAGGGGGGTGGCGGCTACACCTTC. It translates to CAWIKKQGGGGYTF.